The source of this T cell receptor (beta chain) is a study of beta chain features in type 1 diabetes. As every portion of the isolated RNA was reverse transcribed, the sequencing read expressed TCRB transcripts. The method was immunoSEQ multiplex PCR; TCRdb's version includes in-frame clones alone and lacks a portion of them. Of roughly 500,000 clones listed, 30% were seen once; the top ten hold about 0.065%. Germline V gives CDR1 MNHEY, CDR2 SMNVEV (reference sequence). The CDR3 is 13 amino acids. Trimming took 4 bases from V and 2 from J, leaving 6 bases between them. This clone has only a few counts. The sample holds other DNA sequences that translate to the same CDR3.

This receptor was obtained from a man aged 18 to 30 in good health. The sequenced sample consisted of naive CD4+ T cells from blood. The chain employs TRBV27 and TRBJ1-3; D not certain. The CDR3 spells CASSSQAGNTIYF. The CDR3 nucleotides read TGTGCCAGCAGTTCCCAGGCTGGAAACACCATATATTTT.